A single sample is the source of the 18 T cell receptor beta chains below, sequenced in a study of molecular identifiers for immune sequencing clone quantification. TCRdb called the PCR reads again in MiXCR, with one record for every CDR3 protein. The sample comprises around 470,000 distinct CDR3 sequences, about 25% of which are singletons, and around 0.78% rests with the top ten. Sequences were obtained from naive CD8+ T cells from blood, with Jurkat cell RNA spiked in. Regarding subset: FACS-sorted CD8+CD4-CCR7+CD45RA+ naive T cells. These receptors were obtained from a human donor in good health. Some libraries in this study had Jurkat cell RNA spiked in.

This clonotype appeared many times. The rearrangement joins TRBV7-6 to TRBJ2-3; D possibly matches TRBD1 or TRBD2 (6 bases each). The CDR3 runs to 16 residues. Trimming removed 1 base at V and 1 base at J, with 12 bases between. Germline V gives CDR1 SGHVS, CDR2 FNYEAQ. CDR3 residues: CASSLVIGGGTDTQYF. The CDR3 DNA is TGTGCCAGCAGCTTAGTCATCGGGGGCGGCACAGATACGCAGTATTTT.

This clonotype was detected ten times or more. The chain links TRBV19 to TRBJ2-6; D remains ambiguous. Between the trimmed V and J ends, which lost 6 bases and 4 bases, there was a span of 13 bases. Germline values: CDR1 LNHDA, CDR2 SQIVND (reference sequence). The CDR3 extends over 15 amino acids. The CDR3 region has the DNA TGTGCCAGTAGAAGTAATATTAACGGGGCCAACGTCCTGACTTTC. This translates into CASRSNINGANVLTF.

This clonotype was picked up a small number of times. This chain joins TRBV7-2 and TRBJ2-1, with 16 bases fitting TRBD2. The trim removed 5 bases at V and 7 bases at J, leaving 2 bases unmatched. Germline CDR1 SGHTA, CDR2 FQGNSA. There are 15 residues in the CDR3. This CDR3 is CASSQGLAGGNEQFF. CDR3 nucleotide sequence: TGTGCCAGCAGCCAGGGACTAGCGGGGGGGAATGAGCAGTTCTTC.

Points on this clonotype: One end of the junction does not line up with germline, which may come from a read error. This chain joins TRBV27 and TRBJ2-1, with 8 bases matching TRBD1. The CDR3 contains 13 residues. CDR1 MNHEY and CDR2 SMNVEV come from the germline V gene (reference sequence). CDR3 DNA sequence: TGTGCCAGCAGATTATCAGGGGGCTACGAGCAGTTCTTC. Translated, it gives CASRLSGGYEQFF.

This clonotype has more than one count but fewer than ten. The rearrangement uses TRBV7-9 and TRBJ2-1; TRBD1 might be the D (6 bases). The CDR3 contains 15 residues. Per germline, CDR1 SEHNR and CDR2 FQNEAQ (reference sequence). V was clipped by 6 bases and J by 3 bases, with 15 bases between them. The CDR3 DNA reads as TGTGCCAGCAGTCGACCCGGGACAAACTACAATGAGCAGTTCTTC. Protein sequence: CASSRPGTNYNEQFF.

The J gene is TRBJ1-2, the V gene TRBV4-1; D call uncertain. Germline V CDR1 and CDR2: MGHRA, YSYEKL. Trimming shortened V by 0 bases and J by 7 bases, and 6 bases separated the two germline ends. This CDR3 comprises 12 residues. CDR3 sequence (DNA): TGCGCCAGCAGCCAAGACGCTAGTGGCTACACCTTC. This gives the protein CASSQDASGYTF.

About this clonotype itself: Being one base from a much bigger clone, this may be a read error. V is TRBV4-3 and J is TRBJ2-7; 7 bases line up with TRBD1. The CDR3 has 13 amino acids. V shed 4 bases and J 5 bases; nucleotides not matched to a gene: 5. The germline CDR1 and CDR2 sequences are LGHNA and YSLEER. The CDR3 loop reads CASSPWDSNEQYF. In DNA, the CDR3 is TGCGCCAGCAGCCCCTGGGACAGTAACGAGCAGTACTTC.

The V call is TRBV5-4, the J call TRBJ2-7; D tentatively reads TRBD1 or TRBD2 (5 bases each). Trimming left V 2 bases short and J 6 bases short, with 15 bases between. Looked up from germline, CDR1 is SGHNT and CDR2 is YYREEE (reference sequence). The CDR3 loop spans 14 amino acids. The CDR3 here is CASSFGPGSGEQYF. The CDR3 region has the DNA TGTGCCAGCAGCTTTGGGCCAGGGAGCGGCGAGCAGTACTTC.

This clonotype was counted ten times or more. V is TRBV7-3 and J is TRBJ2-3, with 9 bases identical to TRBD2. V dropped 5 bases and J dropped 2; count of bases not matched to a gene: 5. There are 15 residues in the CDR3. CDR1 and CDR2 from the germline V gene are SGHTA and FQGTGA. CDR3 DNA sequence: TGTGCCAGCAGCCTAGGACTAGCGATCACAGATACGCAGTATTTT. The encoded protein is CASSLGLAITDTQYF.

This clonotype showed up just a few times. The chain links TRBV7-9 to TRBJ1-1; 8 nucleotides agree with TRBD1. Germline V lookup: CDR1 SEHNR, CDR2 FQNEAQ (reference sequence). The CDR3 is 14 amino acids. V shed 0 bases and J 4 bases; nucleotides not matched to a gene: 1. The CDR3 bases are TGTGCCAGCAGCTTAGCTCAGGGGGCCACTGAAGCTTTCTTT. It specifies CASSLAQGATEAFF.

This clonotype was recorded many times. The chain has TRBV28 and TRBJ1-2; maybe TRBD1 (5 bases). The CDR3 consists of 14 residues. Germline CDR1 is MDHEN and CDR2 is SYDVKM. V was cut by 5 bases and J by 4 bases, with 14 bases left in between. CDR3 DNA sequence: TGTGCCAGCAGTCCCCTAGACAGAGTCTATGGCTACACCTTC. The encoded protein is CASSPLDRVYGYTF.

The chain carries TRBV6-5 and TRBJ2-1; 10 bases fit TRBD1. From germline, CDR1 is MNHEY and CDR2 SVGAGI. This CDR3 spans 15 amino acids. J lost 6 bases, V lost 2 bases, and 4 bases had no gene match. The CDR3 here is CASSYGTGVGNEQFF. CDR3 sequence (DNA): TGTGCCAGCAGTTACGGGACAGGGGTAGGCAATGAGCAGTTCTTC.

This clonotype was recorded only once. The chain joins TRBV5-6 to TRBJ2-7; D is possibly TRBD2 (6 bases). CDR1 and CDR2 from the germline V gene are SGHDT and YYEEEE. This CDR3 region has 15 residues. Trimming left V 2 bases short and J 2 bases short, with 14 bases between. The CDR3 reads CASSFWGVRTYEQYF. CDR3 DNA: TGTGCCAGCAGCTTCTGGGGGGTCCGAACCTACGAGCAGTACTTC.

This chain links TRBV27 with TRBJ2-2; D is ambiguous. V lost 5 bases to trimming and J lost 0 bases, with 7 bases between them. Per the germline V gene, CDR1 is MNHEY and CDR2 is SMNVEV (reference sequence). The CDR3 has 14 residues. CDR3 amino acids: CASSMDANTGELFF. For the CDR3, the DNA is TGTGCCAGCAGTATGGACGCGAACACCGGGGAGCTGTTTTTT.

This clonotype was detected only a few times. V and J are TRBV9 and TRBJ2-7, with TRBD1 matching over 7 bases. Losses at the gene ends were 4 bases for V and 2 bases for J; bases not matched to a gene: 9. From germline, CDR1 is SGDLS and CDR2 YYNGEE. This CDR3 region has 15 residues. The CDR3 spells CASSIGQASAYEQYF. Written as DNA, the CDR3 is TGTGCCAGCAGCATAGGACAGGCGTCGGCCTACGAGCAGTACTTC.

The sample holds many counts of this clonotype. The chain couples TRBV28 to TRBJ2-7; the match to TRBD2 covers 7 bases. V gave up 7 bases and J gave up 3 bases; unmatched junction bases: 3. CDR1 is MDHEN, CDR2 SYDVKM, per germline. The CDR3 is 12 amino acids. DNA of the CDR3: TGTGCCAGCAAAGGGGAGGGCTACGAGCAGTACTTC. It yields the protein CASKGEGYEQYF.

This clonotype was counted at least ten times. V usage is TRBV6-5 and J usage is TRBJ2-7; TRBD2 is a possible D gene (6 bases). V lost 1 base, J lost 6 bases, and 16 bases lay in between. CDR3 size: 15 residues. The germline gives CDR1 MNHEY, CDR2 SVGAGI. Here the CDR3 DNA reads TGTGCCAGCAGTTACTATCGCGGGGCTGACGGCGAGCAGTACTTC. Translation: CASSYYRGADGEQYF.

For this clonotype: No conserved phenylalanine or tryptophan ends this CDR3, so it is likely a read error. This chain joins TRBV28 and TRBJ2-7, with D maybe TRBD2 (6 bases). CDR3 length: 14 amino acids. Trimming left V 7 bases short and J 0 bases short, with 13 bases between. Germline CDR1 and CDR2: MDHEN and SYDVKM. CDR3 coding DNA: TGTGCCAGCAACCCAACGGGACTCTCCTACGAGCAGTACATC. Encoded protein: CASNPTGLSYEQYI.